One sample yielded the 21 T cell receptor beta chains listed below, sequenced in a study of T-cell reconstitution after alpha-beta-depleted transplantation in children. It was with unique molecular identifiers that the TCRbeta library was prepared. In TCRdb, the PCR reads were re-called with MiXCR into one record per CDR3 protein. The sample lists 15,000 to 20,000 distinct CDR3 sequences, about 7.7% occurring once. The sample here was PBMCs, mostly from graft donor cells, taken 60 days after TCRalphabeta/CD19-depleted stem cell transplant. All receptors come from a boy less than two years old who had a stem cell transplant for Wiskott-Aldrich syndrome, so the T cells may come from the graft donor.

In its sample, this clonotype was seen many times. CDR3 residues: CASSIGRLNTEAFF. DNA of the CDR3: TGTGCCAGTAGTATTGGCCGGTTGAACACTGAAGCTTTCTTT. This rearrangement joins TRBV19 to TRBJ1-1; D call uncertain. The CDR3 covers 14 residues. Per germline, CDR1 LNHDA and CDR2 SQIVND (reference sequence). V was clipped by 3 bases and J by 0 bases, with 8 bases between them.

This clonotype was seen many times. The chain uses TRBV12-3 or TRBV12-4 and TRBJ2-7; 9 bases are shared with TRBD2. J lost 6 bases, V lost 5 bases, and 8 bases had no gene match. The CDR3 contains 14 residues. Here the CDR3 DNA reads TGTGCCAGCAGTACATTAGCGGGAGCGAGCGAGCAGTACTTC. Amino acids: CASSTLAGASEQYF.

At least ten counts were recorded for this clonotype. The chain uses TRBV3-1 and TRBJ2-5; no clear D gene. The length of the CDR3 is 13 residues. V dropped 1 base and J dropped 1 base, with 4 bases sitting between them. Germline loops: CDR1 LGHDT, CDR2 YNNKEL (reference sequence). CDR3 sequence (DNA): TGTGCCAGCAGCCAAGCCGGCCAAGAGACCCAGTACTTC. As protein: CASSQAGQETQYF.

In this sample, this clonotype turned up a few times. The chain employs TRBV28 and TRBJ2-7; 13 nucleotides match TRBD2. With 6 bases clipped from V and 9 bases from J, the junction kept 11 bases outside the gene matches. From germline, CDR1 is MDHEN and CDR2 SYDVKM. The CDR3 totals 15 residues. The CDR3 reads CASRETGTSGVGQYF. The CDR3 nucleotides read TGTGCCAGCAGGGAGACCGGGACTAGCGGGGTAGGGCAGTACTTC.

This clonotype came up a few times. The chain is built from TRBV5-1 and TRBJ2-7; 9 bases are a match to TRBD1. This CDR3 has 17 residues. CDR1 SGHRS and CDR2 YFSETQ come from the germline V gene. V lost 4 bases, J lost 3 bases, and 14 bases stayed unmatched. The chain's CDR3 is CASSPSHGTGLGYEQYF. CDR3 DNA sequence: TGCGCCAGCAGCCCTTCCCACGGGACAGGGTTGGGCTACGAGCAGTACTTC.

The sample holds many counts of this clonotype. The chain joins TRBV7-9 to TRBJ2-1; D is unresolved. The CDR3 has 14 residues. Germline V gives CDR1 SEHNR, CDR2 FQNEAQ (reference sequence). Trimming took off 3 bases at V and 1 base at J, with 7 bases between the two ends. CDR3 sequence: CASSFSASYNEQFF. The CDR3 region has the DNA TGTGCCAGCAGCTTCAGCGCGTCCTACAATGAGCAGTTCTTC.

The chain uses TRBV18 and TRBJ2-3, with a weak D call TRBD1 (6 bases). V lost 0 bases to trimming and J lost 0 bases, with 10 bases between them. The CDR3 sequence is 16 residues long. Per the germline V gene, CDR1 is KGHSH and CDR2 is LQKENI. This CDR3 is CASSPPDRFSTDTQYF. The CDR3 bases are TGTGCCAGCTCACCACCAGACAGGTTTAGCACAGATACGCAGTATTTT.

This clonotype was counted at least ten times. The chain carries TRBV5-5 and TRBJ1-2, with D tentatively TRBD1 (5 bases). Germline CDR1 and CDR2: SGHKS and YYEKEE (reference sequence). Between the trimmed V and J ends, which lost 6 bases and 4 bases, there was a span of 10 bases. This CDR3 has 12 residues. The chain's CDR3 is CASNYDSYGYTF. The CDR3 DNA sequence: TGTGCCAGCAACTATGACAGCTATGGCTACACCTTC.

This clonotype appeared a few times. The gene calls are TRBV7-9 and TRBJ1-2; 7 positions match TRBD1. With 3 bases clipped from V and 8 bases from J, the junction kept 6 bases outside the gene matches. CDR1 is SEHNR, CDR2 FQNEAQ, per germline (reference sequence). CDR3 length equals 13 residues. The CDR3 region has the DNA TGTGCCAGCAGCTTTATGGACAGGTCCGGCTACACCTTC. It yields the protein CASSFMDRSGYTF.

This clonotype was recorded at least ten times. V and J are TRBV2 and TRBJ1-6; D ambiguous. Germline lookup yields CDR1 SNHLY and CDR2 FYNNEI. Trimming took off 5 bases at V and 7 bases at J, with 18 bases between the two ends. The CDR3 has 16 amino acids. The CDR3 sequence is CASSPYWTSENSPLHF. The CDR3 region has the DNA TGTGCCAGCAGTCCGTACTGGACGTCGGAAAATTCACCCCTCCACTTT.

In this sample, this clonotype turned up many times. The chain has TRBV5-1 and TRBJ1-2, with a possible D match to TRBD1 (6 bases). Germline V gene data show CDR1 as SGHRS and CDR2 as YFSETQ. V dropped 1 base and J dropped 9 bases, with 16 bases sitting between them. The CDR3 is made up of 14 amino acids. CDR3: CASSLIEGGWSYTF. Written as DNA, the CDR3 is TGCGCCAGCAGCTTGATTGAGGGGGGCTGGAGCTACACCTTC.

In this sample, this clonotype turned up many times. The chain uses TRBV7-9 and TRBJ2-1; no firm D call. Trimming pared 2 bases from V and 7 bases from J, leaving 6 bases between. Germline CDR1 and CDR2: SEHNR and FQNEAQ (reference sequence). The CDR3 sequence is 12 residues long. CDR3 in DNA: TGTGCCAGCAGCTTATTCGCAAATGAGCAGTTCTTC. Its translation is CASSLFANEQFF.

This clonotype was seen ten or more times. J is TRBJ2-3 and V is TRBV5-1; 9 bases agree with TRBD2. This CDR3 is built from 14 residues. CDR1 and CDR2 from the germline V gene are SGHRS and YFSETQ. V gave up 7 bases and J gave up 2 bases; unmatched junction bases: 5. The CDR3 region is CASSSGTHTDTQYF. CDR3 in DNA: TGCGCCAGCTCTAGCGGGACGCACACAGATACGCAGTATTTT. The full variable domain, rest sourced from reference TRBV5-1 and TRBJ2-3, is KAGVTQTPRYLIKTRGQQVTLSCSPISGHRSVSWYQQTPGQGLQFLFEYFSETQRNKGNFPGRFSGRQFSNSRSEMNVSTLELGDSALYLCASSSGTHTDTQYFGPGTRLTVL.

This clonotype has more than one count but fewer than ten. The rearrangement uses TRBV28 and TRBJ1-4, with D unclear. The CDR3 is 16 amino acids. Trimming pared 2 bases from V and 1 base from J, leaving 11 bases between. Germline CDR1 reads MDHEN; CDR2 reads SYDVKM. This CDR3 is CASSLGQTLTNEKLFF. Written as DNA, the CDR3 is TGTGCCAGCAGTTTAGGGCAGACCCTAACTAATGAAAAACTGTTTTTT.

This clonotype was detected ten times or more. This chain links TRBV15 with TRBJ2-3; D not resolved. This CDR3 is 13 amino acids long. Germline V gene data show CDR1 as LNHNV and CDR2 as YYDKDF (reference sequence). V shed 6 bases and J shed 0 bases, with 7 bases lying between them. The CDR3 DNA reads TGTGCCACCAGTCGGCGCAGCACAGATACGCAGTATTTT. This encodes CATSRRSTDTQYF.

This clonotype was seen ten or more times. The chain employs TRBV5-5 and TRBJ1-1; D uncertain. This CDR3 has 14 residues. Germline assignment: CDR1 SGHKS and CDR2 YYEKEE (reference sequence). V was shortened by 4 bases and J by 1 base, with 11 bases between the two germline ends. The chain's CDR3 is CASSVRMGNTEAFF. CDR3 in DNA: TGTGCCAGCAGCGTGAGGATGGGGAACACTGAAGCTTTCTTT.

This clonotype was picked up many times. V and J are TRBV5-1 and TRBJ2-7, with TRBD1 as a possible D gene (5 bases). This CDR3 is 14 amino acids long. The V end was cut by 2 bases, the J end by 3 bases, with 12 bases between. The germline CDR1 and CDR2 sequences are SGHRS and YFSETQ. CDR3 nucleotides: TGCGCCAGCAGCTTCGACAGCGCTGACTACGAGCAGTACTTC. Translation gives CASSFDSADYEQYF.

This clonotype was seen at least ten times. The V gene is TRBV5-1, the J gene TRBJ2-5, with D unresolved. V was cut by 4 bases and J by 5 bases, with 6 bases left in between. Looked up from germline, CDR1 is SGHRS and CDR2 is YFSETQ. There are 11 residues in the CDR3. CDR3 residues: CASSGMETQYF. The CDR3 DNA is TGCGCCAGCAGCGGGATGGAGACCCAGTACTTC.

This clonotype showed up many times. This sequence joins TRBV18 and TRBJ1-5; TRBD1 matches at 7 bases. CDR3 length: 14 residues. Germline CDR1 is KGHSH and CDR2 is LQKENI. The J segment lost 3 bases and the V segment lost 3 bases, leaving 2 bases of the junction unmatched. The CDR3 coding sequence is TGTGCCAGCTCACCGGGACAGTACAATCAGCCCCAGCATTTT. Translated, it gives CASSPGQYNQPQHF.

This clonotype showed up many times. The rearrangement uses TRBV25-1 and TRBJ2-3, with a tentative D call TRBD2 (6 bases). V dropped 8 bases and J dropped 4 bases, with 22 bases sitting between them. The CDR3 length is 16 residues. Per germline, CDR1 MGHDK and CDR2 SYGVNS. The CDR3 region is CASGLIAPGRSDTQYF. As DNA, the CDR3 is TGTGCCAGCGGATTGATAGCTCCGGGGAGGTCAGATACGCAGTATTTT.

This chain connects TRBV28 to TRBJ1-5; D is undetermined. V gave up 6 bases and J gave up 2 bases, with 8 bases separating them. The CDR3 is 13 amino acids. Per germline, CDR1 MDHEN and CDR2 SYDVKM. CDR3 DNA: TGTGCCAGCAGGGGGTACGGCAATCAGCCCCAGCATTTT. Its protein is CASRGYGNQPQHF.